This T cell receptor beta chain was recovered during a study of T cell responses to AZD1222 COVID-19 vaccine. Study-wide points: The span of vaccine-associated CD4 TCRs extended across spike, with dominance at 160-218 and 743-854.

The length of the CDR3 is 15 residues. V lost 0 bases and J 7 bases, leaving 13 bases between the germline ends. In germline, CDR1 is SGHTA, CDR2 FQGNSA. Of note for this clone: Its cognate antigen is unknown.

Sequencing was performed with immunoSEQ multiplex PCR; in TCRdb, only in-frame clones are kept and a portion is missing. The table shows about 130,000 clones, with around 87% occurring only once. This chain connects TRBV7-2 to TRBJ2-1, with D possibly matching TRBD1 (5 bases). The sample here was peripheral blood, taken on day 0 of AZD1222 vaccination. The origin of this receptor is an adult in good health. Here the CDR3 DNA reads TGTGCCAGCAGCTTAGCAGGGGCTGTGGCGAATGAGCAGTTCTTC. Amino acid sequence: CASSLAGAVANEQFF.